The rows below give T cell receptor beta chains drawn from one sample of a study of metastatic and nonmetastatic thyroid tumors. TCRdb re-called the PCR reads with MiXCR. This table holds 35,000 to 45,000 clones, about 12% found once. The sample consisted of blood. These receptor sequences come from a male donor with papillary thyroid cancer or a benign thyroid nodule (not recorded which). Some clones in this sample may be carry-over from other donors' samples. Both conserved end residues are trimmed from each CDR3. The size of a clone is reported for some rows only, either as once, few or many, or as a class for expanded clones.

medium-sized,TRBV6-4,TRBJ2-2,ASSDGSTGELF
many,TRBV27,TRBJ1-2,ASSYRGDGYT
few,TRBV18,TRBJ2-7,ASSPPQNSYEQY
many,TRBV20-1,TRBJ2-7,SALGDSNYEQY
many,TRBV30,TRBJ2-7,AWSVLGPWDEQY
.,TRBV6-1,TRBJ1-1,ASSDKDSGTEAF
many,TRBV18,TRBJ1-3,ASSPSRGGGNTIY
many,TRBV10-3,TRBJ2-1,ASDPGLEANEQF
many,TRBV6-4,TRBJ2-3,ASSEGGSGTDTQY
many,TRBV7-8,TRBJ1-1,ASSLREGEAEAF
many,TRBV15,TRBJ2-7,ATSRVRGIEQY